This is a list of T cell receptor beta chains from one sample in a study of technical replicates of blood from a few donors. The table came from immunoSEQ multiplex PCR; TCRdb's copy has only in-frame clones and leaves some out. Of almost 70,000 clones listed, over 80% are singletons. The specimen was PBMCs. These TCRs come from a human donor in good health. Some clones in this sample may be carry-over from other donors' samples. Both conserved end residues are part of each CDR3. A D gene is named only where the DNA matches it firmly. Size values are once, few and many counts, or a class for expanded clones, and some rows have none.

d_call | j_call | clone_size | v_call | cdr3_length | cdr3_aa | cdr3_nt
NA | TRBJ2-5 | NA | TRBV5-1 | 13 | CASSLPGPETQYF | TGCGCCAGCAGCCTACCAGGGCCCGAGACCCAGTACTTC
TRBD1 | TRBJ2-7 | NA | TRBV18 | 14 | CASSPGRDRGKQYF | TGTGCCAGCTCACCCGGTCGTGACAGGGGTAAGCAGTACTTC
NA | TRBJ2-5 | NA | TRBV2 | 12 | CASRDSRETQYF | TGTGCCAGCAGGGACTCTAGGGAGACCCAGTACTTC
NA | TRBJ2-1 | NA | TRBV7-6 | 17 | CASSLEGALSSYNEQFF | TGTGCCAGCAGCTTAGAAGGGGCCCTGAGCTCCTACAATGAGCAGTTCTTC
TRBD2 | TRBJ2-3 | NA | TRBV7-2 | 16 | CASSHKRGVRTDTQYF | TGTGCCAGCAGCCACAAGCGGGGGGTAAGGACAGATACGCAGTATTTT
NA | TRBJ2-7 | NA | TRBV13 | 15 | CASSLWFGGSGEQYF | TGTGCCAGCAGCTTATGGTTTGGGGGCTCGGGCGAGCAGTACTTC
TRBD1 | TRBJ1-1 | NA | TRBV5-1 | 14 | CASSGGTGTPEAFF | TGCGCCAGCAGCGGGGGGACAGGGACCCCTGAAGCTTTCTTT
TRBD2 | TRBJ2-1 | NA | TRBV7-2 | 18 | CASSLAFGGTPSYNEQFF | TGTGCCAGCAGCTTAGCTTTCGGGGGGACGCCCTCCTACAATGAGCAGTTCTTC
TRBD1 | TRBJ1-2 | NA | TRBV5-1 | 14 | CASSLGQGGYGYTF | TGCGCCAGCAGCCTCGGACAGGGAGGCTATGGCTACACCTTC
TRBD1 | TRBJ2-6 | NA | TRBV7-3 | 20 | CASSLTLGTADLSGANVLTF | TGTGCCAGCAGCTTAACGTTGGGGACAGCCGATCTCTCTGGGGCCAACGTCCTGACTTTC
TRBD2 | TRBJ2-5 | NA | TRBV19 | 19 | CASSIEIGTSGSRLETQYF | TGTGCCAGTAGTATAGAAATCGGGACTAGCGGGAGTAGGTTGGAGACCCAGTACTTC
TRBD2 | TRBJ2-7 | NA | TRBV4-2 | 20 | CASSQEWDVGLAGEVYEQYF | TGTGCCAGCAGCCAAGAATGGGACGTTGGACTAGCGGGAGAGGTCTACGAGCAGTACTTC
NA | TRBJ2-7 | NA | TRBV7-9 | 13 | CASSEDSYYEQYF | TGTGCCAGCAGCGAAGACAGCTACTACGAGCAGTACTTC
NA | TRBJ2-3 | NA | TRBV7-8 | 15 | CASSSYRGSTDTQYF | TGTGCCAGCAGCTCCTATCGAGGATCCACAGATACGCAGTATTTT
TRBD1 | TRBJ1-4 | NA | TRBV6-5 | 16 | CASSYSTSTGEEKLFF | TGTGCCAGCAGTTACTCGACCTCGACAGGGGAGGAAAAACTGTTTTTT
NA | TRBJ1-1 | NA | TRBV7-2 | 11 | CASITGTEAFF | TGTGCCAGCATCACAGGCACTGAAGCTTTCTTT
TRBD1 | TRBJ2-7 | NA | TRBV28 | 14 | CASSSAGQVNQQYF | TGTGCCAGCAGTTCGGCGGGACAGGTTAACCAGCAGTACTTC
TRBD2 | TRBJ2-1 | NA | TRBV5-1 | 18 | CASSLYLVGGAPGGEQFF | TGCGCCAGCAGCTTGTACCTAGTAGGCGGGGCACCGGGGGGGGAGCAGTTCTTC
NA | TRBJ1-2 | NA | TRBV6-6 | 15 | CASSATRGENYGYTF | TGTGCCAGCAGTGCGACTCGGGGGGAAAACTATGGCTACACCTTC
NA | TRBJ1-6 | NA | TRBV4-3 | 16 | CASSQEIRGHNSPLHF | TGCGCCAGCAGCCAAGAAATAAGGGGACACAATTCACCCCTCCACTTT
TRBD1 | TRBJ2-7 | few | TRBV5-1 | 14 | CASSRRDRVGEQYF | TGCGCCAGCAGCCGCCGGGACAGGGTTGGAGAGCAGTACTTC
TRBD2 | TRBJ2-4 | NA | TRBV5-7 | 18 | CASSLSGRYSGVKNIQYF | TGTGCCAGCAGCTTGTCAGGGAGATACAGCGGGGTAAAAAACATTCAGTACTTC
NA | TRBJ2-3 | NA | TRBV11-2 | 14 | CASSLVASTDTQYF | TGTGCCAGCAGCTTAGTAGCCAGCACAGATACGCAGTATTTT